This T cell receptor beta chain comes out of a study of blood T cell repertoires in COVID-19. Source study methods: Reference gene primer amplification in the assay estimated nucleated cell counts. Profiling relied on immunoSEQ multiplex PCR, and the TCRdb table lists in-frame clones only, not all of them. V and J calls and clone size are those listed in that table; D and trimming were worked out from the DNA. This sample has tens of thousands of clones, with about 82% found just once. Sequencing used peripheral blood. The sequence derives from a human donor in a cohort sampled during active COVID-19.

CDR3 sequence reads: CASRPEGGFEAFF. DNA for the CDR3: TGCGCCAGCAGACCCGAGGGGGGGTTTGAAGCTTTCTTT. The chain carries TRBV5-1 and TRBJ1-1, with D perhaps matching TRBD1 (6 bases). Germline CDR1 SGHRS, CDR2 YFSETQ. CDR3 length equals 13 residues. Trimming left V 5 bases short and J 7 bases short, with 15 bases between.